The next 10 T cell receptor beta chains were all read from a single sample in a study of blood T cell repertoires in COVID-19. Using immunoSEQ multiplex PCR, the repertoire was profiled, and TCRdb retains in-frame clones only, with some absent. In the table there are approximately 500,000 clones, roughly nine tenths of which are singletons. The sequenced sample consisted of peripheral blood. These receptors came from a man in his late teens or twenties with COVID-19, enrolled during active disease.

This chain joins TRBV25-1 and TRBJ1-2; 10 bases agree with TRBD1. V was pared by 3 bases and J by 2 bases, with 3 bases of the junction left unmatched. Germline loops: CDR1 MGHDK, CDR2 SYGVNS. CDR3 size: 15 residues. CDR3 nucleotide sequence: TGTGCCAGCAGTGATCCGGGACAGGGGAACTATGGCTACACCTTC. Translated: CASSDPGQGNYGYTF.

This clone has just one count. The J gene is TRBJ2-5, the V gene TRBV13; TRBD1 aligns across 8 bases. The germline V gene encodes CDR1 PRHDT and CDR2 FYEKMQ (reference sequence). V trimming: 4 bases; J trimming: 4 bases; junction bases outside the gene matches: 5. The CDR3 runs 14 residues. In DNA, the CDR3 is TGTGCCAGCAGCTCCGGGACAGGAGTAGAGACCCAGTACTTC. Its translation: CASSSGTGVETQYF.

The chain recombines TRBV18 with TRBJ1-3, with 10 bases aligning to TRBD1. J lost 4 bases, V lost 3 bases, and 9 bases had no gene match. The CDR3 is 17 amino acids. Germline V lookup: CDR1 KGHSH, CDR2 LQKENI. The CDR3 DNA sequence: TGTGCCAGCTCACCCACCGGGACAGGGGTCTCAGGAAACACCATATATTTT. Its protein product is CASSPTGTGVSGNTIYF.

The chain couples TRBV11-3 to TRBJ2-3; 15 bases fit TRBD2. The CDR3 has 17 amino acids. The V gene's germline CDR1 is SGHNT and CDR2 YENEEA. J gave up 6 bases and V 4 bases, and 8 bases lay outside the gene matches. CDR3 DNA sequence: TGTGCCAGCAGCTCGTCCGGGACTAGCGGGGGGACGGATACGCAGTATTTT. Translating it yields CASSSSGTSGGTDTQYF.

CDR3 residues: CAWRPSGTSGYMTDTQYF. The CDR3 DNA reads as TGTGCCTGGAGACCTTCCGGGACTAGCGGGTATATGACAGATACGCAGTATTTT. The rearrangement links TRBV30 to TRBJ2-3; 12 nucleotides align to TRBD2. The V and J ends lost 3 bases and 3 bases, in that order; junction bases with no gene match: 13. The germline V gene has CDR1 GTSNPN and CDR2 SVGIG (reference sequence). The CDR3 covers 18 residues. The full variable domain, with the rest looked up from reference TRBV30 and TRBJ2-3, is SQTIHQWPATLVQPVGSPLSLECTVEGTSNPNLYWYRQAAGRGLQLLFYSVGIGQISSEVPQNLSASRPQDRQFILSSKKLLLSDSGFYLCAWRPSGTSGYMTDTQYFGPGTRLTVL.

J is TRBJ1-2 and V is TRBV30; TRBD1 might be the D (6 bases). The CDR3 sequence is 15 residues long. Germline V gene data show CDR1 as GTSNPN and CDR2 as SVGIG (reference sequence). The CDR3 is CAKRGGHPSDYGYTF. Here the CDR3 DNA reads TGTGCAAAACGGGGGGGGCACCCCAGCGACTATGGCTACACCTTC.

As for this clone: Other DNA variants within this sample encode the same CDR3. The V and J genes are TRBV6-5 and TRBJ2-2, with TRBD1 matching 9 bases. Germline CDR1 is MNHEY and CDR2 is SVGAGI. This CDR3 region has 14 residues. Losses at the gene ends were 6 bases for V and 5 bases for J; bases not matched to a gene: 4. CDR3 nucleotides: TGTGCCAGCAGGGGACAGGGAGGGACCGGGGAGCTGTTTTTT. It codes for CASRGQGGTGELFF.

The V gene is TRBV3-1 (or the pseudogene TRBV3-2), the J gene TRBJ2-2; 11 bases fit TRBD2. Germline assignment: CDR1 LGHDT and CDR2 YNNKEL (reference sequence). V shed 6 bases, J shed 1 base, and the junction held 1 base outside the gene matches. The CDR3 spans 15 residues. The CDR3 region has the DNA TGTGCCAGCAGGCTAGCGGGAGGGAACACCGGGGAGCTGTTTTTT. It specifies CASRLAGGNTGELFF.

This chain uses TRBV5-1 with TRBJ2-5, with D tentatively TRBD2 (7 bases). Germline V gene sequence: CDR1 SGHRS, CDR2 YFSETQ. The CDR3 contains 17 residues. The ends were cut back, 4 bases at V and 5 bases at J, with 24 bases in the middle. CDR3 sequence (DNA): TGCGCCAGCAGCCTGTTGCCTTTGGCGGGGGCCAGGGAGACCCAGTACTTC. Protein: CASSLLPLAGARETQYF. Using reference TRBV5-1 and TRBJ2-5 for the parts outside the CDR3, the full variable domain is KAGVTQTPRYLIKTRGQQVTLSCSPISGHRSVSWYQQTPGQGLQFLFEYFSETQRNKGNFPGRFSGRQFSNSRSEMNVSTLELGDSALYLCASSLLPLAGARETQYFGPGTRLLVL.

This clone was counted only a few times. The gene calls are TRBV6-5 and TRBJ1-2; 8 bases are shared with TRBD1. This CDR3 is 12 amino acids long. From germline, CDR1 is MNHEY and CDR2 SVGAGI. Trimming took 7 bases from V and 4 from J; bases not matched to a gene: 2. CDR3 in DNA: TGTGCCAGCAAAACAGGGGGCTATGGCTACACCTTC. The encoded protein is CASKTGGYGYTF.